This T cell receptor (beta chain) was captured in a study of shared clonotypes between healthy human individuals. The germline CDR1 and CDR2 sequences are LNHDA and SQIVND (reference sequence). V shed 5 bases, J shed 7 bases, and the junction held 5 bases outside the gene matches. The CDR3 length is 13 residues. Here immunoSEQ multiplex PCR was the method, and the copy in TCRdb shows in-frame clones only, minus some. This sample has roughly 1 million clones, with about 76% found just once. Study results and caveats: Collection of samples was limited to blood; tissue repertoires likely differ.

Points on this clone: Its matching antigen is unknown.

The receptor was isolated from a young man in good health. The sequencing input was memory CD4+ T cells sorted from blood. Subset in this sample: CD45RA-negative fraction. V usage is TRBV19 and J usage is TRBJ2-1, with TRBD1 matching 7 bases. CDR3 in DNA: TGTGCCAGTAGTGTCGGGACAGCGAATGAGCAGTTCTTC. Amino acid sequence: CASSVGTANEQFF.